The sequence of this T cell receptor (beta chain) was determined in a study of T cells in Graves' hyperthyroidism and ophthalmopathy. Amplified regions were TCR beta CDR3 sequences from RNA transcripts. The HTBI primer set served for first-round RT-PCR of the TCR CDR3. Each CDR3 protein is one row after TCRdb ran MiXCR on the multiplex PCR reads. The table shows 530,000 or so distinct CDR3 sequences, with less than 25% occurring only once. This clonotype was detected only a few times. The junction departs from the called germline gene at one end, perhaps through a read error. The germline V gene encodes CDR1 MNHEY and CDR2 SMNVEV (reference sequence). CDR3 size: 17 residues.

The gene calls are TRBV27 and TRBJ2-4; 8 bases align to TRBD2. What was sequenced was blood. This TCR came from a woman in her twenties or thirties with Graves' ophthalmopathy. The CDR3 DNA reads TGTGCCAGCAGTTTATCTGGCGGGGGGTGGGCCAAAAACATTAAGTACTTC. This translates into CASSLSGGGWAKNIKYF.